A single sample is the source of the 5 T cell receptor beta chains below, sequenced in a study of regulatory T cells in long-lasting Graves disease. Time point defined: persistent/refractory GD, antithyroid drugs over 5 years with positive TRAb. PBMC-extracted RNA yielded the TCR library. CDR3-region Arm-PCR and iRepertoire HTBI primers produced the TCR beta libraries. TCRdb re-called the multiplex PCR reads with MiXCR, one entry per CDR3 protein. Found here are some 430,000 distinct CDR3 sequences, 20% to 25% of them singletons; the top ten hold roughly 7.7%. This sample comprised peripheral blood mononuclear cells (PBMCs), obtained when the disease was refractory, from a patient treated with antithyroid drugs. The receptors were gathered from a female donor with Graves disease.

A few counts support this clonotype. The chain recombines TRBV4-2 with TRBJ1-2; the D is unclear. There are 14 residues in the CDR3. The V gene lost 0 bases and the J gene lost 4 bases, with 9 bases spanning the gap. In germline, CDR1 is LGHNA, CDR2 YNFKEQ. The CDR3 protein is CASSQDGGIYGYTF. Here the CDR3 DNA reads TGTGCCAGCAGCCAAGACGGAGGGATCTATGGCTACACCTTC.

This clonotype was counted ten times or more. The chain joins TRBV27 to TRBJ1-2, with D maybe TRBD1 (5 bases). The CDR3 loop spans 11 amino acids. V shed 4 bases and J shed 8 bases, with 8 bases lying between them. The germline V gene encodes CDR1 MNHEY and CDR2 SMNVEV (reference sequence). CDR3 residues: CASSSGVGYTF. The CDR3 bases are TGTGCCAGCAGTTCGGGGGTCGGCTACACCTTC.

This clonotype showed up many times. V usage is TRBV11-2 and J usage is TRBJ2-2; 7 bases are a match to TRBD1. The ends lost 5 bases at V and 0 bases at J; junction bases unmatched: 9. Looked up from germline, CDR1 is SGHAT and CDR2 is FQNNGV. This CDR3 has 17 amino acids. The CDR3 reads CASSPRLGGTNTGELFF. As DNA, the CDR3 is TGTGCCAGCAGCCCTAGATTAGGGGGCACGAACACCGGGGAGCTGTTTTTT.

This clonotype was seen at least ten times. The genes are TRBV28 and TRBJ1-1; D unresolved. CDR3 size: 14 residues. Germline V gives CDR1 MDHEN, CDR2 SYDVKM. V lost 2 bases and J lost 0, with 7 bases in between. CDR3 nucleotides: TGTGCCAGCAGTTTAAGACGGTTGAACACTGAAGCTTTCTTT. It translates to CASSLRRLNTEAFF. The variable domain in full, completed from reference TRBV28 and TRBJ1-1, reads DVKVTQSSRYLVKRTGEKVFLECVQDMDHENMFWYRQDPGLGLRLIYFSYDVKMKEKGDIPEGYSVSREKKERFSLILESASTNQTSMYLCASSLRRLNTEAFFGQGTRLTVV.

The V gene is TRBV28, the J gene TRBJ2-3, with a tentative D call TRBD1 (5 bases). Trimming took off 7 bases at V and 4 bases at J, with 21 bases between the two ends. Germline V gene data show CDR1 as MDHEN and CDR2 as SYDVKM. CDR3 length: 16 residues. CDR3 residues: CASIPSWLGRSDTQYF. For the CDR3, the DNA is TGTGCCAGCATCCCTTCCTGGCTGGGGCGGTCAGATACGCAGTATTTT. The full variable domain, in which reference TRBV28 and TRBJ2-3 provide the parts outside the CDR3, is DVKVTQSSRYLVKRTGEKVFLECVQDMDHENMFWYRQDPGLGLRLIYFSYDVKMKEKGDIPEGYSVSREKKERFSLILESASTNQTSMYLCASIPSWLGRSDTQYFGPGTRLTVL.